This TCR beta chain emerged from a study of T cells in Graves' hyperthyroidism and ophthalmopathy. General observations from the study: In blood, most of the thyroid clonotypes expanded above 0.001 were also present.

This clonotype was found a few times. Its antigen is currently unknown. V was cut by 1 base and J by 1 base, with 11 bases left in between. CDR1 is KGHSH, CDR2 LQKENI, per germline. This CDR3 spans 15 amino acids. TCR beta CDR3 region amplification was performed from RNA transcripts. First-round RT-PCR of the TCR CDR3 relied on the HTBI primer set. TCRdb redid the calling of the multiplex PCR reads with MiXCR, one entry per CDR3 protein. The sample records fewer than 550,000 distinct CDR3 sequences, approximately 25% being singletons. This sequence joins TRBV18 and TRBJ2-7; D gene ambiguous. The sequencing sample was made of blood. The TCR sequence derives from a woman in her thirties with Graves' ophthalmopathy. The DNA of the CDR3 is TGTGCCAGCTCACCACAGGAACGCGGTTCCTACGAGCAGTACTTC. Translating it yields CASSPQERGSYEQYF.